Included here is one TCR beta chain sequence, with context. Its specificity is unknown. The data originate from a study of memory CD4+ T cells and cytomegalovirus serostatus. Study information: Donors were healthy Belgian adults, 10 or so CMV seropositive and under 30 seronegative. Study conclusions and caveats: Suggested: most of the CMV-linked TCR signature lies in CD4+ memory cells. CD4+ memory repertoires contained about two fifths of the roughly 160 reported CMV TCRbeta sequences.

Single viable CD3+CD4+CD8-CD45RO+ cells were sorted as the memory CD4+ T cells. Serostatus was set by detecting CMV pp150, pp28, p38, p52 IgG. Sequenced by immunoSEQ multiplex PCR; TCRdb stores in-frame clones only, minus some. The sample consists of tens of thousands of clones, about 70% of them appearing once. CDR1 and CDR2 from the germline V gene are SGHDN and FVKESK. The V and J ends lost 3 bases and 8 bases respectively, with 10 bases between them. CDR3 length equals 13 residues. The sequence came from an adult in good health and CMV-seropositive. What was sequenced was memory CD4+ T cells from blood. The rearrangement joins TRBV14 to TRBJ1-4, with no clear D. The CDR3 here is CASSQNYREKLFF. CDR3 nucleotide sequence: TGTGCCAGCAGCCAGAACTATCGGGAAAAACTGTTTTTT. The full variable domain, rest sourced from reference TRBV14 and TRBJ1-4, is EAGVTQFPSHSVIEKGQTVTLRCDPISGHDNLYWYRRVMGKEIKFLLHFVKESKQDESGMPNNRFLAERTGGTYSTLKVQPAELEDSGVYFCASSQNYREKLFFGSGTQLSVL.